A single TCR beta chain is shown here with its context. Other DNA sequences of this sample code for an identical CDR3. How the authors handled the data: Reference gene primer amplification in the assay estimated nucleated cell counts. Generated by immunoSEQ multiplex PCR, the TCRdb table keeps only in-frame clones and is missing some. The D gene and trimming were derived from the DNA, and the V and J assignments and clone size from that table. There are approximately 150,000 clones in the sample; more than 75% occur only once, and around 1.3% lies in the top ten. In terms of age and location, participants ranged from about 18 to 89 years and lived in approximately 26 US areas. Categorization into cohorts depended on clinical history that participants reported. The sample belongs to a study of blood T cell repertoires in COVID-19. Overall study: The United States, Italy and Spain supplied acute and convalescent COVID-19 samples.

Per germline, CDR1 SGDLS and CDR2 YYNGEE. With V trimmed by 3 bases and J by 3 bases, 2 bases remained unmatched. The CDR3 is 16 residues long. Source material: PBMCs or T cells enriched from blood (not recorded which). The source is a human donor with acute COVID-19. The donor label of this sample is uncertain. This sequence joins TRBV9 and TRBJ2-3; 15 bases agree with TRBD2. CDR3 amino acids: CASSEGLAGGTDTQYF. CDR3 coding DNA: TGTGCCAGCAGCGAGGGACTAGCGGGGGGTACAGATACGCAGTATTTT.